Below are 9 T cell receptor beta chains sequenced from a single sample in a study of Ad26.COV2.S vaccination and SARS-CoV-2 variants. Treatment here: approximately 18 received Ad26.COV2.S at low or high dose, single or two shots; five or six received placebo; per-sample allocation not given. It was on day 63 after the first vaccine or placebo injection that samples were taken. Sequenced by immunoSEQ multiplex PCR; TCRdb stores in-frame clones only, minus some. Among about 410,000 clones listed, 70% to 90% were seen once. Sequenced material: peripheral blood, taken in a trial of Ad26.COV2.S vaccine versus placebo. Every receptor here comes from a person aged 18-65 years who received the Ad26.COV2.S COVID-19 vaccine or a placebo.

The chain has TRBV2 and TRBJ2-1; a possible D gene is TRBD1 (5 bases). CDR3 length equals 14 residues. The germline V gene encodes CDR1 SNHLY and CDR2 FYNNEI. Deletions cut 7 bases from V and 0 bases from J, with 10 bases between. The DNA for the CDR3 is TGTGCCAGCATAGTAAGGGGCTCCTACAATGAGCAGTTCTTC. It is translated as CASIVRGSYNEQFF.

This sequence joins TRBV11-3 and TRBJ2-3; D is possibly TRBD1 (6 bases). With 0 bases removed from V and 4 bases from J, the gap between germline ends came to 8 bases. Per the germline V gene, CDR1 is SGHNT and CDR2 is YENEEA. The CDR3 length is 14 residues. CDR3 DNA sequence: TGTGCCAGCAGCTTAGAAACAGGGTCAGATACGCAGTATTTT. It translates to CASSLETGSDTQYF.

CDR3 nucleotides: TGTGCCAGTAGTCGAACAGGGAACTCCTACAATGAGCAGTTCTTC. Encoded protein: CASSRTGNSYNEQFF. This chain uses TRBV19 with TRBJ2-1; D perhaps matches TRBD1 (6 bases). The CDR3 is 15 amino acids. The germline gives CDR1 LNHDA, CDR2 SQIVND (reference sequence). Trimming removed 5 bases at V and 0 bases at J, with 11 bases between.

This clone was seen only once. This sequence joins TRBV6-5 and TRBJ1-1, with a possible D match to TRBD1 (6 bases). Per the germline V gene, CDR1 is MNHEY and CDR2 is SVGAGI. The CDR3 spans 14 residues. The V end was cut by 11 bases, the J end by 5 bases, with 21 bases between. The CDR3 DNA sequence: TGTGCCTCTAGCCCCCCCGGGGGGCGAACTGAAGCTTTCTTT. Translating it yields CASSPPGGRTEAFF.

The CDR3 protein is CASSVGSGTGDGYTF. The DNA of the CDR3 is TGTGCCAGCAGCGTTGGGTCCGGGACAGGGGATGGCTACACCTTC. The chain recombines TRBV4-2 with TRBJ1-2, with 10 positions matching TRBD1. There are 15 residues in the CDR3. V was pared by 5 bases and J by 6 bases, with 9 bases of the junction left unmatched. Germline CDR1 and CDR2: LGHNA and YNFKEQ.

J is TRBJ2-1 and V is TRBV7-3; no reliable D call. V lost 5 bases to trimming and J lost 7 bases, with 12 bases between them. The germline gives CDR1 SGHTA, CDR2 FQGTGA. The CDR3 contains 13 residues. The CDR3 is CASSRDLGNEQFF. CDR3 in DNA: TGTGCCAGCAGCCGCGACCTAGGGAATGAGCAGTTCTTC.

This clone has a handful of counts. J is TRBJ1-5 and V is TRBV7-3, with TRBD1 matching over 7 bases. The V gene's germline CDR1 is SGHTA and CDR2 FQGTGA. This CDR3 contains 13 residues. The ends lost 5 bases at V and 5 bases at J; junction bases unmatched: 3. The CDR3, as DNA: TGTGCCAGCAGCCCAGACAGGGATCAGCCCCAGCATTTT. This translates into CASSPDRDQPQHF. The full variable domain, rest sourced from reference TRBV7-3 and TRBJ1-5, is GAGVSQTPSNKVTEKGKYVELRCDPISGHTALYWYRQSLGQGPEFLIYFQGTGAADDSGLPNDRFFAVRPEGSVSTLKIQRTERGDSAVYLCASSPDRDQPQHFGDGTRLSIL.

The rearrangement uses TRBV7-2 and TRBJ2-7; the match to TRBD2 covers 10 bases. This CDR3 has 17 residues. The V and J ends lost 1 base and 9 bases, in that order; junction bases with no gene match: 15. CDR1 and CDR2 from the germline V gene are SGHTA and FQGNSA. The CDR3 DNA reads TGTGCCAGCAGCTTAGGGACTAGCGGCACTCGTTTTGCACGGCAGTACTTC. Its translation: CASSLGTSGTRFARQYF.

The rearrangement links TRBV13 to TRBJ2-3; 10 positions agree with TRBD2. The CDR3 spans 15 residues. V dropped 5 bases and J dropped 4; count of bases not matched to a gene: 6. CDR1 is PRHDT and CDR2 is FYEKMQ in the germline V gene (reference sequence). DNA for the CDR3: TGTGCCAGCAGCCTAGCGGGAGTCGAAGCAGATACGCAGTATTTT. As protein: CASSLAGVEADTQYF.